This note documents a single T cell receptor (beta chain) sequence. Its antigen is still unknown. The entry originates in a study of T cell responses to AZD1222 COVID-19 vaccine. The table came from immunoSEQ multiplex PCR; TCRdb's copy has only in-frame clones and leaves some out. The data hold 140,000 to 150,000 clones, with about 81% observed a single time. General study findings and limits: It was only a handful of AZD1222 recipients who were seropositive at baseline.

V was clipped by 2 bases and J by 4 bases; unmatched bases: 7. This CDR3 spans 16 amino acids. CDR1 and CDR2 from the germline V gene are SGHNT and YYREEE (reference sequence). This rearrangement joins TRBV5-4 to TRBJ2-3, with TRBD2 identical over 10 bases. The TCR originated in an adult in good health. The sequencing used peripheral blood, collected on day 0 of MenACWY control vaccination. As DNA, the CDR3 is TGTGCCAGCAGCTTCAAAGCGGGGGGGCCAGCAGATACGCAGTATTTT. The encoded protein is CASSFKAGGPADTQYF.